One sample yielded the 32 T cell receptor beta chains listed below, sequenced in a study of response to subunit inactivated influenza vaccine. TCRdb re-analysed the RT-PCR reads in MiXCR, keeping a single row per CDR3 protein. The sample yields about 540,000 distinct CDR3 sequences, around 25% seen once. The data also belong to a second study, concerning T cells expressing NK-cell markers. As that report states: Libraries used 5'RACE template switching adding universal primer site and UMIs.

The sample was CD4+ T cells sorted from PBMCs, taken approximately 13 days after vaccination. The source is a man in his fifties who received an inactivated influenza vaccine.

This rearrangement joins TRBV2 to TRBJ2-5; D call uncertain. V gave up 2 bases and J gave up 2 bases, with 12 bases separating them. This CDR3 region has 15 residues. Germline lookup yields CDR1 SNHLY and CDR2 FYNNEI. The CDR3, as DNA: TGTGCCAGCAGTGAATTCGCAGTAACGCAAGAGACCCAGTACTTC. Translated, it gives CASSEFAVTQETQYF. The variable domain in full, completed from reference TRBV2 and TRBJ2-5, reads EPEVTQTPSHQVTQMGQEVILRCVPISNHLYFYWYRQILGQKVEFLVSFYNNEISEKSEIFDDQFSVERPDGSNFTLKIRSTKLEDSAMYFCASSEFAVTQETQYFGPGTRLLVL.

The V call is TRBV12-3 or TRBV12-4, the J call TRBJ2-5, with TRBD2 identical over 14 bases. This CDR3 contains 16 residues. V was pared by 6 bases and J by 4 bases, with 7 bases of the junction left unmatched. CDR3 region: CASRMGTSGRLETQYF. In DNA form, the CDR3 reads TGTGCCAGCAGAATGGGGACTAGCGGGAGACTAGAGACCCAGTACTTC.

This clonotype was counted a few times. This chain uses TRBV6-1 with TRBJ1-5; a possible D gene is TRBD1 (6 bases). The CDR3 is made up of 12 amino acids. V was shortened by 8 bases and J by 7 bases, with 12 bases between the two germline ends. The germline V gene encodes CDR1 MNHNS and CDR2 SASEGT. The CDR3 loop is CASGGGGQPQHF. The CDR3 nucleotides read TGTGCCAGCGGGGGGGGCGGGCAGCCCCAGCATTTT.

The table lists this clonotype with a few counts. The chain's CDR3 is CASSYSRGTSGSVSYNEQFF. The CDR3 DNA is TGTGCCAGCAGTTACTCGAGGGGGACTAGCGGGAGCGTATCCTACAATGAGCAGTTCTTC. The V call is TRBV6-2 or TRBV6-3, the J call TRBJ2-1, with 14 bases that match TRBD2. CDR1 is MNHEY and CDR2 is SVGEGT in the germline V gene. The CDR3 length is 20 residues. V lost 0 bases and J lost 1; bases outside the gene matches: 8.

This clonotype was found once. The V gene is TRBV19, the J gene TRBJ1-5; D ambiguous. The length of the CDR3 is 14 residues. Germline V gene data show CDR1 as LNHDA and CDR2 as SQIVND (reference sequence). Trimming removed 7 bases from V and 9 bases from J, with 19 bases in between. The CDR3 region has the DNA TGTGCCAGTACCCCCGGGGTCCGTGGAGGGCCCCAGCATTTT. Protein: CASTPGVRGGPQHF.

V and J are TRBV7-2 and TRBJ2-2; no clear D. Germline CDR1 reads SGHTA; CDR2 reads FQGNSA. Trimming removed 3 bases at V and 0 bases at J, with 11 bases between. The CDR3 sequence is 16 residues long. As DNA, the CDR3 is TGTGCCAGCAGCTTCGGAAGTAGACCGAACACCGGGGAGCTGTTTTTT. It codes for CASSFGSRPNTGELFF.

This clonotype was counted at least ten times. The chain carries TRBV6-5 and TRBJ1-4; D perhaps matches TRBD1 (5 bases). Trimming removed 2 bases at V and 7 bases at J, with 11 bases between. The CDR3 is 14 residues long. Germline CDR1 is MNHEY and CDR2 is SVGAGI. Here the CDR3 DNA reads TGTGCCAGCAGTTACGTCCTCGGGGGTGAAAAACTGTTTTTT. Its translation: CASSYVLGGEKLFF.

This clonotype was detected only a few times. The V and J genes are TRBV24-1 and TRBJ2-1, with 14 bases aligning to TRBD2. V trimming: 7 bases; J trimming: 0 bases; junction bases outside the gene matches: 7. CDR3 length: 18 residues. The germline gives CDR1 KGHDR, CDR2 SFDVKD. The DNA for the CDR3 is TGTGCCACCAGCCAACCCGGGACTAGCGGGGGCTCCTACAATGAGCAGTTCTTC. Residues: CATSQPGTSGGSYNEQFF.

This sequence joins TRBV7-8 and TRBJ2-5; tentative D call: TRBD1 (5 bases). Deletions cut 0 bases from V and 2 bases from J, with 10 bases between. This CDR3 region has 15 residues. Germline V gives CDR1 SGHVS, CDR2 FQNEAQ. The CDR3 region is CASSLAPGLQETQYF. The CDR3 DNA is TGTGCCAGCAGCTTAGCGCCAGGGTTACAAGAGACCCAGTACTTC.

The J gene is TRBJ1-1, the V gene TRBV20-1, with D possibly TRBD1 on 6 matching bases. Trimming removed 2 bases at V and 0 bases at J, with 10 bases between. Per the germline V gene, CDR1 is DFQATT and CDR2 is SNEGSKA (reference sequence). The CDR3 is 14 residues long. CDR3 region: CSARRGTLNTEAFF. The CDR3 nucleotides are TGCAGTGCTAGACGGGGGACATTGAACACTGAAGCTTTCTTT.

The J gene is TRBJ2-5, the V gene TRBV6-2 or TRBV6-3; TRBD2 matches at 11 bases. The CDR3 runs 17 residues. After removal of 6 bases from V and 5 bases from J, the junction contained 14 bases not matched to a gene. The germline V gene encodes CDR1 MNHEY and CDR2 SVGEGT. This chain's CDR3 is CASRTLPGLAAEETQYF. CDR3 coding DNA: TGTGCCAGCAGAACCCTTCCGGGACTAGCGGCAGAGGAGACCCAGTACTTC.

The table lists this clonotype with many counts. This rearrangement joins TRBV3-1 to TRBJ2-4; D is unresolved. The V and J ends lost 3 bases and 1 base respectively, with 4 bases between them. The CDR3 is made up of 13 amino acids. Germline V gene lookup returns CDR1 LGHDT and CDR2 YNNKEL (reference sequence). The CDR3 protein is CASSQGAKNIQYF. For the CDR3, the DNA is TGTGCCAGCAGCCAGGGGGCCAAAAACATTCAGTACTTC.

The chain joins TRBV7-2 to TRBJ2-1; tentative D call: TRBD1 (6 bases). The CDR3 is 15 residues long. From germline, CDR1 is SGHTA and CDR2 FQGNSA. Trimming took off 3 bases at V and 6 bases at J, with 15 bases between the two ends. The DNA of the CDR3 is TGTGCCAGCAGCTTTGGGGGCTCCCGGGTCAATGAGCAGTTCTTC. Its translation is CASSFGGSRVNEQFF.

The J gene is TRBJ2-7, the V gene TRBV7-9; D not resolved. Germline V lookup: CDR1 SEHNR, CDR2 FQNEAQ (reference sequence). Trimming shortened V by 5 bases and J by 1 base, and 12 bases separated the two germline ends. The CDR3 has 14 amino acids. In DNA form, the CDR3 reads TGTGCCAGCAGCCGCCTTTTCGAATCCTACGAGCAGTACTTC. This translates into CASSRLFESYEQYF.

The DNA for the CDR3 is TGTGCCATCAGTGAAATGAAGAGGACTAGCAATGAGCAGTTCTTC. Encoded protein: CAISEMKRTSNEQFF. The J gene is TRBJ2-1, the V gene TRBV10-3, with TRBD2 matching 7 bases. The J segment lost 6 bases and the V segment lost 3 bases, leaving 8 bases of the junction unmatched. Germline CDR1 ENHRY, CDR2 SYGVKD. The CDR3 contains 15 residues.

This clonotype was counted a few times. This rearrangement joins TRBV20-1 to TRBJ2-3; TRBD1 is a possible D gene (5 bases). This CDR3 comprises 10 residues. Deletions cut 2 bases from V and 10 bases from J, with 7 bases between. Germline loops: CDR1 DFQATT, CDR2 SNEGSKA (reference sequence). The CDR3 spells CSARTRAQYF. The DNA of the CDR3 is TGCAGTGCTAGAACCAGGGCGCAGTATTTT.

This clonotype showed up just a few times. This chain connects TRBV6-1 to TRBJ1-5, with 7 bases aligning to TRBD1. Per germline, CDR1 MNHNS and CDR2 SASEGT. Trimming took 8 bases from V and 3 from J; bases not matched to a gene: 10. The CDR3 contains 15 residues. CDR3 in amino acids: CASRETGRINQPQHF. CDR3 nucleotides: TGTGCCAGCCGAGAGACAGGGAGAATCAATCAGCCCCAGCATTTT.

This clonotype occurred a few times. The chain links TRBV10-2 to TRBJ1-5; D call uncertain. The CDR3 runs to 13 residues. Deletions cut 3 bases from V and 9 bases from J, with 12 bases between. Germline lookup yields CDR1 WSHSY and CDR2 SAAADI. CDR3: CASSERRHAPQHF. In DNA form, the CDR3 reads TGCGCCAGCAGTGAACGACGGCACGCGCCCCAGCATTTT.

DNA for the CDR3: TGCGCCAGCAGCAATGGACAGGGAGGACAGCCCCAGCATTTT. This translates into CASSNGQGGQPQHF. The chain recombines TRBV5-1 with TRBJ1-5; 8 nucleotides align to TRBD1. V shed 4 bases and J 7 bases; nucleotides not matched to a gene: 7. Germline lookup yields CDR1 SGHRS and CDR2 YFSETQ. This CDR3 region has 14 residues.

This chain uses TRBV28 with TRBJ1-2, with 8 bases that match TRBD1. Trimming cost V 4 bases and J 1 base; bases outside gene matches: 11. This CDR3 region has 17 residues. The germline V gene encodes CDR1 MDHEN and CDR2 SYDVKM. The CDR3 loop reads CASSSRTGRKGNYGYTF. The DNA of the CDR3 is TGTGCCAGCAGTTCCCGGACAGGGAGGAAGGGTAACTATGGCTACACCTTC.

The chain recombines TRBV4-2 with TRBJ2-3; 10 bases fit TRBD2. CDR3 length: 16 amino acids. V trimming: 0 bases; J trimming: 3 bases; junction bases outside the gene matches: 3. CDR1 is LGHNA, CDR2 YNFKEQ, per germline. CDR3 nucleotide sequence: TGTGCCAGCAGCCAAGATGCGACTAGCGGGACAGATACGCAGTATTTT. Its translation is CASSQDATSGTDTQYF.

This clonotype showed up just a few times. This sequence joins TRBV2 and TRBJ1-2; D is perhaps TRBD1 (6 bases). The CDR3 totals 13 residues. Germline V gives CDR1 SNHLY, CDR2 FYNNEI. Trimming left V 7 bases short and J 4 bases short, with 13 bases between. CDR3 sequence reads: CASTVQGGYGYTF. CDR3 DNA sequence: TGTGCCAGCACCGTACAGGGAGGCTATGGCTACACCTTC. Filled out from reference TRBV2 and TRBJ1-2, the complete variable domain reads EPEVTQTPSHQVTQMGQEVILRCVPISNHLYFYWYRQILGQKVEFLVSFYNNEISEKSEIFDDQFSVERPDGSNFTLKIRSTKLEDSAMYFCASTVQGGYGYTFGSGTRLTVV.

This clonotype was seen a handful of times. The rearrangement uses TRBV6-2 or TRBV6-3 and TRBJ2-6, with D perhaps matching TRBD1 or TRBD2 (5 bases each). CDR1 and CDR2 from the germline V gene are MNHEY and SVGEGT. The V gene lost 4 bases and the J gene lost 2 bases, with 12 bases spanning the gap. The CDR3 runs to 16 residues. The CDR3 sequence: CASSSPGTTGANVLTF. In DNA, the CDR3 is TGTGCCAGCAGTTCCCCCGGGACCACTGGGGCCAACGTCCTGACTTTC.

V usage is TRBV20-1 and J usage is TRBJ2-3; 7 positions agree with TRBD2. The CDR3 has 15 residues. Per germline, CDR1 DFQATT and CDR2 SNEGSKA (reference sequence). Trimming at V came to 3 bases and at J to 0 bases, leaving 6 bases not matched to a gene. The CDR3 reads CSARSAGASTDTQYF. The DNA for the CDR3 is TGCAGTGCTAGGTCCGCGGGAGCTAGCACAGATACGCAGTATTTT.

The rearrangement uses TRBV20-1 and TRBJ1-2; D is unresolved. The V end lost 5 bases, the J end lost 7 bases, and 11 bases lay between the germline ends. CDR3 length equals 11 residues. Germline V lookup: CDR1 DFQATT, CDR2 SNEGSKA (reference sequence). For the CDR3, the DNA is TGCAGTGCTGCCTCCCTTCCTGGCTACACCTTC. Translated, it gives CSAASLPGYTF.

The V gene is TRBV5-4, the J gene TRBJ2-7; D remains ambiguous. The V gene's germline CDR1 is SGHNT and CDR2 YYREEE (reference sequence). Trimming left V 1 base short and J 3 bases short, with 14 bases between. The CDR3 totals 15 residues. CDR3 amino acids: CASSLNTEEFYEQYF. As DNA, the CDR3 is TGTGCCAGCAGCTTGAATACCGAGGAGTTCTACGAGCAGTACTTC.

V gene TRBV29-1 combines with J gene TRBJ2-5; 12 nucleotides align to TRBD1. CDR3 length: 17 residues. The germline CDR1 and CDR2 sequences are SQVTM and ANQGSEA. After removal of 5 bases from V and 6 bases from J, the junction contained 16 bases not matched to a gene. In nucleotides, the CDR3 is TGCAGCGTTAGGGGGGGAACCGGGACAGGGGGCGATCAGACCCAGTACTTC. Protein product: CSVRGGTGTGGDQTQYF.

This clonotype was seen a few times. The chain uses TRBV7-7 and TRBJ2-3, with D hard to call. Germline V gives CDR1 SSHAT, CDR2 FNYEAQ (reference sequence). The V end lost 2 bases, the J end lost 6 bases, and 9 bases lay between the germline ends. There are 13 residues in the CDR3. The CDR3 reads CASSLSLVDTQYF. CDR3 sequence (DNA): TGTGCCAGCAGCTTATCTTTGGTGGATACGCAGTATTTT.

The chain is built from TRBV12-3 or TRBV12-4 and TRBJ1-1; D remains ambiguous. Trimming removed 3 bases from V and 0 bases from J, with 11 bases in between. The CDR3 has 15 amino acids. CDR3 loop: CASSFFGLMNTEAFF. CDR3 sequence (DNA): TGTGCCAGCAGTTTCTTCGGGCTCATGAACACTGAAGCTTTCTTT.

The chain carries TRBV27 and TRBJ2-7; TRBD2 aligns across 9 bases. Germline loops: CDR1 MNHEY, CDR2 SMNVEV (reference sequence). The CDR3 length is 15 residues. The junction had 7 bases not matched to a gene; V was cut back by 6 bases and J by 1 base. The CDR3 DNA reads as TGTGCCAGCAGACTTAGCGGGGGCGGATCCTACGAGCAGTACTTC. It translates to CASRLSGGGSYEQYF.

The V call is TRBV2, the J call TRBJ2-7; D possibly corresponds to TRBD1 (6 bases). Between the trimmed V and J ends, which lost 4 bases and 11 bases, there was a span of 24 bases. CDR1 and CDR2 (germline): SNHLY, FYNNEI. This CDR3 has 15 amino acids. The CDR3 loop is CASSAGTIKGVVEYF. CDR3 nucleotides: TGTGCCAGCAGTGCTGGGACAATAAAAGGTGTCGTAGAGTACTTC.

CDR3 amino acids: CASSPRGQYNEQFF. Here the CDR3 DNA reads TGTGCCAGCAGTCCTCGTGGACAATACAATGAGCAGTTCTTC. The chain employs TRBV6-2 or TRBV6-3 and TRBJ2-1; tentative D call: TRBD1 (5 bases). Trimming removed 5 bases from V and 4 bases from J, with 12 bases in between. This CDR3 contains 14 residues. Per germline, CDR1 MNHEY and CDR2 SVGEGT.